These T cell receptor beta chains were read from a single sample in a study of CD8+CD57+ T cells in acquired aplastic anemia. One entry per CDR3 protein results from TCRdb running MiXCR on the reads. The sample has 400,000 to 450,000 distinct CDR3 sequences, 55% to 70% seen once. The sample comprised sorted CD4+, CD8+, or CD8+CD57+ T cells (not recorded which) from PBMCs. Every receptor here comes from a human donor in good health, serving as a control. The conserved cysteine and the conserved F or W are not part of the CDR3 here. Each record gives: V gene, J gene, CDR3 length, CDR3 protein.

V: TRBV7-8; J: TRBJ1-1; length: 14; CDR3: ASSFSQEDRKGVAF
V: TRBV20-1; J: TRBJ2-3; length: 12; CDR3: SAPPPGASSTQY
V: TRBV7-9; J: TRBJ2-5; length: 11; CDR3: ASSKGNQGNQY
V: TRBV19; J: TRBJ1-3; length: 12; CDR3: ASGDTTTGNTIY
V: TRBV6-1; J: TRBJ1-3; length: 10; CDR3: ASRGPGNTIY
V: TRBV2; J: TRBJ1-2; length: 11; CDR3: ASHPDRLYGYT
V: TRBV30; J: TRBJ1-3; length: 12; CDR3: AWSKTSRGNTIC
V: TRBV15; J: TRBJ1-6; length: 13; CDR3: ATSRARSHNSQHH
V: TRBV12-3/TRBV12-4; J: TRBJ1-2; length: 12; CDR3: AIRHRQGQDGYT
V: TRBV19; J: TRBJ1-2; length: 11; CDR3: ASSWTGDHGYT
V: TRBV7-9; J: TRBJ1-4; length: 12; CDR3: AAWSGQGNEKLF
V: TRBV15; J: TRBJ2-1; length: 16; CDR3: ATSIDGRGIRIGNEQF
V: TRBV5-1; J: TRBJ1-2; length: 10; CDR3: ASTPDNYGYT
V: TRBV7-3; J: TRBJ2-2; length: 13; CDR3: ASSIARDQETQYF
V: TRBV13; J: TRBJ1-2; length: 16; CDR3: ASSLGTVPFLSNYGYT
V: TRBV7-8; J: TRBJ1-6; length: 13; CDR3: ASSQVDCENSPLH
V: TRBV4-3; J: TRBJ1-3; length: 11; CDR3: ASSRDDQDTIY
V: TRBV20-1; J: TRBJ2-7; length: 11; CDR3: SASLRSSGEQY
V: TRBV9; J: TRBJ1-6; length: 14; CDR3: ASSEASGEAFFALH
V: TRBV7-2; J: TRBJ2-3; length: 11; CDR3: ASSLEPSDTQY
V: TRBV5-1; J: TRBJ1-6; length: 12; CDR3: ASSVRATNSPLH
V: TRBV19; J: TRBJ2-5; length: 12; CDR3: ASSRAGGWETQY
V: TRBV5-4; J: TRBJ2-3; length: 15; CDR3: VSIGTSGGIAADTQY
V: TRBV25-1; J: TRBJ2-7; length: 13; CDR3: ASSRLDREGNEQY
V: TRBV6-1; J: TRBJ1-2; length: 12; CDR3: ASILPGPAHGYT
V: TRBV29-1; J: TRBJ1-6; length: 10; CDR3: SRSGLGSPLH
V: TRBV5-1; J: TRBJ1-2; length: 12; CDR3: ASSTTTGNYGYT
V: TRBV6-5; J: TRBJ1-5; length: 12; CDR3: ASRVRPQDQPQH
V: TRBV12-3/TRBV12-4; J: TRBJ2-2; length: 12; CDR3: ANIGSLNTGELF
V: TRBV7-4; J: TRBJ1-5; length: 13; CDR3: ASSLAGGRPRAPH
V: TRBV7-9; J: TRBJ2-7; length: 13; CDR3: ASSRTGDGAKEFY
V: TRBV5-6; J: TRBJ2-7; length: 14; CDR3: ASSPSDRGRLYEQY
V: TRBV7-8; J: TRBJ1-3; length: 15; CDR3: ASQPRSRGFSGNTIY
V: TRBV7-2; J: TRBJ1-2; length: 12; CDR3: ASSLRKGPYGYT
V: TRBV3-1; J: TRBJ2-2; length: 14; CDR3: ASSQWGGGTSGELF
V: TRBV10-3; J: TRBJ2-7; length: 12; CDR3: ATTRGDRAYEQY
V: TRBV7-8; J: TRBJ2-7; length: 9; CDR3: AGSSRYEQY
V: TRBV15; J: TRBJ1-5; length: 14; CDR3: ASSSIGPNGNQPQH
V: TRBV7-9; J: TRBJ2-5; length: 15; CDR3: ASSLSWGGSPAETQY
V: TRBV10-3; J: TRBJ1-2; length: 14; CDR3: AISATNGGQAYGYT
V: TRBV2; J: TRBJ1-3; length: 12; CDR3: ASSVDRAGNTIY
V: TRBV3-1; J: TRBJ1-5; length: 13; CDR3: ASSQGGDSNQPQH
V: TRBV5-1; J: TRBJ1-1; length: 11; CDR3: ASSLDGPTEAF